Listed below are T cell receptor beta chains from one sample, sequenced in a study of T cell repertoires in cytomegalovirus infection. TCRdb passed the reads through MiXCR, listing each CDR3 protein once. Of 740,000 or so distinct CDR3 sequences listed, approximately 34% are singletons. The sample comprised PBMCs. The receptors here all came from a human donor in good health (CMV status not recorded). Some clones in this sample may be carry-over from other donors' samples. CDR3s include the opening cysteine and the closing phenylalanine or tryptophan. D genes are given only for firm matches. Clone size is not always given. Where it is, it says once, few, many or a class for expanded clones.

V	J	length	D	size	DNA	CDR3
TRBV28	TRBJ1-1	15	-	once	TGTGCCAGCAGTCCACCCTCCTGGGGAGGGGGGAAAGCTTTATTT	CASSPPSWGGGKALF
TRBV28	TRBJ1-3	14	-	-	TGTGCCAGCAGTTGGGGCAGCTCTGGAAACACCATATATTTT	CASSWGSSGNTIYF
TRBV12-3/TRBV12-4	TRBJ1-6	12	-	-	TGTGCCAGCACCGTAGGGGATTCACCCCTCCACTTT	CASTVGDSPLHF
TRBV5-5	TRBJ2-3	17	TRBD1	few	TGTGCCAGCAGCTCCGGACAGGTTCAGGTGGGCACAGATACGCAGTATTTT	CASSSGQVQVGTDTQYF
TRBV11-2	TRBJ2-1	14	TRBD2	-	TGTGCCAGCAGCTTAGATCCGGGACTAGCGGTAACGTTCTTC	CASSLDPGLAVTFF
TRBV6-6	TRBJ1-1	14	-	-	TGTGCCAGCAGTTACTCTTCAGCGAACACTGAAGCTTTCTTT	CASSYSSANTEAFF
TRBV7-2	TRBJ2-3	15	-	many	TGTGCCAGCAGCTTAGCTAGCGGACGCACAGATACGCAGTATTTT	CASSLASGRTDTQYF
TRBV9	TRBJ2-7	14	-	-	TGTGCCAGCAGCGATCCGACAGACCGGGGCGAGCAGTACTTC	CASSDPTDRGEQYF
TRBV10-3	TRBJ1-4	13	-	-	TGTGCCATCACTCCTAGGGAGGGCGAAAAACTGTTTTTT	CAITPREGEKLFF
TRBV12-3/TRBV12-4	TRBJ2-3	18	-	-	TGTGCCAGCAGTTTAGCGCAGCGGGCCAGGGCGGGCACAGATACGCAGTATTTT	CASSLAQRARAGTDTQYF
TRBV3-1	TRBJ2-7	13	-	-	TGTGCCAGCAGCCAAGTGGACGAGGGTGAGCAGTACTTC	CASSQVDEGEQYF
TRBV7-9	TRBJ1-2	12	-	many	TGTGCCAGCAGAAGGGACGTCTATGGCTACACCTTC	CASRRDVYGYTF
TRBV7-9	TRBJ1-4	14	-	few	TGTGCCAGCAGCTCGGGACAAATTAATGAAAAACTGTTTTTT	CASSSGQINEKLFF
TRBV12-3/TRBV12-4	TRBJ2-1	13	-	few	TGTGCCTCGTCAGAAGACTCCTACAATGAGCAGTTCTTC	CASSEDSYNEQFF
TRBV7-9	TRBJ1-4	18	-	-	TGTGCCAGCAGCCGACAGGACAGAGGGAGTAGGGCTAATGAAAAACTGTTTTTT	CASSRQDRGSRANEKLFF
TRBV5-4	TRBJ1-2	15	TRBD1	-	TGTGCCAGCAGCCCCCAAACAGGGGGCAACTATGGCTACACCTTC	CASSPQTGGNYGYTF
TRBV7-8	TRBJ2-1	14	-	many	TGTGCCAGCAGCCTAGATCACGGATACAATGAGCAGTTCTTC	CASSLDHGYNEQFF
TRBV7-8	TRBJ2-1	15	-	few	TGTGCCAGCAGCTTAGAGACGGACGCCTACAATGAGCAGTTCTTC	CASSLETDAYNEQFF
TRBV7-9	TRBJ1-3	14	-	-	TGTGCCAGCAGCTTAGGGTTGTACGGAAACACCATATATTTT	CASSLGLYGNTIYF
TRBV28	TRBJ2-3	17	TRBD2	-	TGTGCCAGCAGTCCCCCGGGACTAGCGGGAACCTCCCTTACGCAGTATTTT	CASSPPGLAGTSLTQYF
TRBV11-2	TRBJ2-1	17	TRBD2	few	TGTGCCAGCAGACCCGGGACTAGCGGCTTCTCCTACAATGAGCAGTTCTTC	CASRPGTSGFSYNEQFF
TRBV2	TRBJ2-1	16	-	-	TGTGCCAGCAGGAGGGGGGTCAGAACCGGGGACAATGAGCAGTTCTTC	CASRRGVRTGDNEQFF
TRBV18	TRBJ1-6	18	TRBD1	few	TGTGCCAGCTCAAGGCGGACAGGGGGCGAGGGGGTTTATTCACCCCTCCACTTT	CASSRRTGGEGVYSPLHF
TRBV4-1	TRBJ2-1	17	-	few	TGCGCCAGCAGCCAAGAGAGGTCCGGACTCATCTACAATGAGCAGTTCTTC	CASSQERSGLIYNEQFF
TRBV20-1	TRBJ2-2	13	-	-	TGCAGTGCTAGAGACTTGAACACCGGGGAGCTGTTTTTT	CSARDLNTGELFF
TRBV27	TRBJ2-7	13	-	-	TGTGCCAGCACTTCGGCAGGGGGAGGCGAGCAGTACTTC	CASTSAGGGEQYF
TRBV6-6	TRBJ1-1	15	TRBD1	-	TGTGCCAGCAGTTCACCGGGACAGGGGGGCACTGAAGCTTTCTTT	CASSSPGQGGTEAFF
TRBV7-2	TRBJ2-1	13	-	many	TGTGCCAGCAGCTCCACTACCTACAATGAGCAGTTCTTC	CASSSTTYNEQFF
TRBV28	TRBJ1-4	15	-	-	TGTGCCAGCAGTTTCTTCCGGGGGGTTCGAGAAAAACTGTTTTTT	CASSFFRGVREKLFF
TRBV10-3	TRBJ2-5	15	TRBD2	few	TGTGCCATCAGTCCTAGCGGGGGGGCCAAAGAGACCCAGTACTTC	CAISPSGGAKETQYF
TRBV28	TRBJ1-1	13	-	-	TGTGCCAGCATCGGTCGAGGGAGCACTGAAGCTTTCTTT	CASIGRGSTEAFF
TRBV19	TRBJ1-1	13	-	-	TGTGCCAGTAGTATAGGGCCAGTAACTGAAGCTTTCTTT	CASSIGPVTEAFF
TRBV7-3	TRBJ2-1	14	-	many	TGTGCCAGCAGCCCTGGGACCGCCAACAATGAGCAGTTCTTC	CASSPGTANNEQFF
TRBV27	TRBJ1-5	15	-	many	TGTGCCAGCAGTTTATGGCCTTCTAGCAATCAGCCCCAGCATTTT	CASSLWPSSNQPQHF
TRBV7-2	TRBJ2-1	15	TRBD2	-	TGTGCCAGCAGCTTTGCTAGCGGAACCTACAATGAGCAGTTCTTC	CASSFASGTYNEQFF
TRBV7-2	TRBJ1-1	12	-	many	TGTGCCAGCAGCCTCAAAGGACCTGAAGCTTTCTTT	CASSLKGPEAFF
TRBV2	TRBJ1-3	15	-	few	TGTGCCAGCATGGGGGACGCGTACTCTGGAAACACCATATATTTT	CASMGDAYSGNTIYF
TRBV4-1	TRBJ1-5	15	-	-	TGCGCCAGCAGCCAAGCGGTCCTTAGCAATCAGCCCCAGCATTTT	CASSQAVLSNQPQHF
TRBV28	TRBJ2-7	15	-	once	TGTGCCAGCAGTTCCCTAGGCGAGAGGTCCTACGAGCAGTACTTC	CASSSLGERSYEQYF
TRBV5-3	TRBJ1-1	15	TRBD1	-	TGTGCCAGCAGCCCAATTGGACAGGGAGGCACTGAAGCTTTCTTT	CASSPIGQGGTEAFF